Below, 29 T cell receptor beta chains from the same sample are listed, as sequenced in a study of blood T cell repertoires in COVID-19. The repertoire was sequenced with immunoSEQ multiplex PCR; TCRdb's copy has only in-frame clones and lacks some. The repertoire holds around 140,000 clones, with around 84% as singletons. Material: peripheral blood. All receptors derive from a human donor with acute or convalescent COVID-19. The donor label of this sample is uncertain.

V gene TRBV9 combines with J gene TRBJ1-3, with D uncertain. Trimming took off 3 bases at V and 0 bases at J, with 4 bases between the two ends. The V gene's germline CDR1 is SGDLS and CDR2 YYNGEE. This CDR3 region has 13 residues. As DNA, the CDR3 is TGTGCCAGCAGCGGTAGCTCTGGAAACACCATATATTTT. Protein product: CASSGSSGNTIYF. Full variable domain (missing parts from reference TRBV9 and TRBJ1-3): DSGVTQTPKHLITATGQRVTLRCSPRSGDLSVYWYQQSLDQGLQFLIQYYNGEERAKGNILERFSAQQFPDLHSELNLSSLELGDSALYFCASSGSSGNTIYFGEGSWLTVV.

V usage is TRBV2 and J usage is TRBJ1-6; maybe TRBD1 (5 bases). The CDR3 sequence is 13 residues long. CDR1 and CDR2 (germline): SNHLY, FYNNEI. V gave up 6 bases and J gave up 8 bases, with 11 bases separating them. Here the CDR3 reads CASRGLRDSPLHF. In DNA, the CDR3 is TGTGCCAGCAGGGGACTCAGGGATTCACCCCTCCACTTT.

This sequence joins TRBV9 and TRBJ1-2, with unresolved D. V lost 0 bases and J lost 4, with 10 bases in between. This CDR3 comprises 14 residues. CDR1 and CDR2 from the germline V gene are SGDLS and YYNGEE. CDR3 sequence: CASSVGEGTYGYTF. CDR3 in DNA: TGTGCCAGCAGCGTAGGGGAGGGTACCTATGGCTACACCTTC.

The rearrangement joins TRBV6-5 to TRBJ1-1, with 8 bases matching TRBD1. The V segment lost 4 bases and the J segment 0 bases; nucleotides outside the gene matches: 4. The length of the CDR3 is 15 residues. In germline, CDR1 is MNHEY, CDR2 SVGAGI. CDR3 in amino acids: CASSFLQGVNTEAFF. CDR3 nucleotide sequence: TGTGCCAGCAGTTTCCTACAGGGGGTGAACACTGAAGCTTTCTTT.

V is TRBV7-2 and J is TRBJ1-2, with a weak D call TRBD1 (6 bases). The length of the CDR3 is 14 residues. The V gene's germline CDR1 is SGHTA and CDR2 FQGNSA. Deletions cut 8 bases from V and 5 bases from J, with 18 bases between. The CDR3 reads CASQGQPSWYGYTF. The CDR3 DNA sequence: TGTGCCAGCCAGGGGCAGCCCTCATGGTATGGCTACACCTTC.

This clone has only a few counts. The chain is built from TRBV18 and TRBJ1-2, with TRBD1 matching over 10 bases. From germline, CDR1 is KGHSH and CDR2 LQKENI. This CDR3 spans 15 amino acids. Germline trimming cut 5 bases from V and 4 bases from J; bases unmatched to any gene: 7. CDR3 loop: CASSSAGQGIYGYTF. In nucleotides, the CDR3 is TGTGCCAGCTCATCAGCGGGACAGGGGATCTATGGCTACACCTTC.

V gene TRBV4-3 combines with J gene TRBJ2-5; TRBD1 agrees at 10 bases. Germline CDR1 LGHNA, CDR2 YSLEER. This CDR3 comprises 15 residues. After removal of 4 bases from V and 2 bases from J, the junction contained 4 bases not matched to a gene. CDR3 loop: CASSPGQGRQETQYF. The CDR3 nucleotides are TGCGCCAGCAGCCCGGGACAGGGGAGGCAAGAGACCCAGTACTTC.

The gene calls are TRBV12-5 and TRBJ1-1, with D perhaps matching TRBD1 (6 bases). The germline V gene encodes CDR1 LGHNT and CDR2 FRNRAP. V was shortened by 0 bases and J by 0 bases, with 17 bases between the two germline ends. There are 18 residues in the CDR3. This CDR3 is CASGLVPKGHILNTEAFF. CDR3 DNA sequence: TGTGCTAGTGGTTTGGTACCAAAGGGACATATCTTGAACACTGAAGCTTTCTTT.

The rearrangement uses TRBV18 and TRBJ2-7; 10 bases fit TRBD1. The V and J ends lost 5 bases and 4 bases, in that order; junction bases with no gene match: 8. The CDR3 is made up of 15 amino acids. Per the germline V gene, CDR1 is KGHSH and CDR2 is LQKENI. The CDR3 reads CASSMPGQGTYEQYF. CDR3 DNA: TGTGCCAGCTCAATGCCGGGACAGGGGACTTACGAGCAGTACTTC. The whole variable domain, filled in from reference TRBV18 and TRBJ2-7, reads NAGVMQNPRHLVRRRGQEARLRCSPMKGHSHVYWYRQLPEEGLKFMVYLQKENIIDESGMPKERFSAEFPKEGPSILRIQQVVRGDSAAYFCASSMPGQGTYEQYFGPGTRLTVT.

The V and J genes are TRBV6-2 or TRBV6-3 and TRBJ1-1, with D unresolved. The CDR3 has 13 residues. Germline loops: CDR1 MNHEY, CDR2 SVGEGT. V shed 8 bases and J shed 1 base, with 11 bases lying between them. The CDR3 protein is CASGRLRNTEAFF. CDR3 sequence (DNA): TGTGCCAGCGGCCGTCTAAGGAACACTGAAGCTTTCTTT.

This chain connects TRBV4-1 to TRBJ2-7; 9 bases are shared with TRBD2. The CDR3 totals 15 residues. V gave up 4 bases and J gave up 3 bases; unmatched junction bases: 7. CDR1 is MGHRA, CDR2 YSYEKL, per germline. As DNA, the CDR3 is TGCGCCAGCAGCCGCTCCGGGACTAGCAGCTACGAGCAGTACTTC. Amino acids: CASSRSGTSSYEQYF.

The chain joins TRBV29-1 to TRBJ1-3; no firm D call. V lost 5 bases and J 2 bases, leaving 13 bases between the germline ends. In germline, CDR1 is SQVTM, CDR2 ANQGSEA. This CDR3 has 14 amino acids. The CDR3 DNA sequence: TGCAGCGTTTTGTCAGTTCCGCCTGGAAACACCATATATTTT. Translating it yields CSVLSVPPGNTIYF.

The chain has TRBV27 and TRBJ1-1, with 8 bases identical to TRBD1. Losses at the gene ends were 5 bases for V and 3 bases for J; bases not matched to a gene: 11. Germline CDR1 is MNHEY and CDR2 is SMNVEV (reference sequence). This CDR3 is built from 16 residues. Written as DNA, the CDR3 is TGTGCCAGCAGTGGCAGGGGGCTTAACGGGTACACTGAAGCTTTCTTT. This codes for CASSGRGLNGYTEAFF.

V and J are TRBV7-9 and TRBJ1-1, with a possible D match to TRBD1 (6 bases). In germline, CDR1 is SEHNR, CDR2 FQNEAQ (reference sequence). Trimming left V 5 bases short and J 4 bases short, with 14 bases between. This CDR3 contains 14 residues. CDR3 sequence: CASSALQGTTEAFF. In nucleotides, the CDR3 is TGTGCCAGCAGCGCATTACAGGGTACCACTGAAGCTTTCTTT.

The chain employs TRBV14 and TRBJ1-1; TRBD1 matches at 9 bases. The CDR3 consists of 14 residues. Trimming cost V 6 bases and J 4 bases; bases outside gene matches: 6. Per germline, CDR1 SGHDN and CDR2 FVKESK. CDR3 sequence (DNA): TGTGCCAGCAGACGTACAGGGGGCGGCACTGAAGCTTTCTTT. It specifies CASRRTGGGTEAFF.

The chain joins TRBV20-1 to TRBJ1-1, with 7 bases identical to TRBD1. CDR1 DFQATT and CDR2 SNEGSKA come from the germline V gene (reference sequence). The J segment lost 0 bases and the V segment lost 3 bases, leaving 7 bases of the junction unmatched. This CDR3 has 15 residues. The CDR3 nucleotides read TGCAGTGCTAGTGACCGGGACAGCATGAACACTGAAGCTTTCTTT. Its protein product is CSASDRDSMNTEAFF.

The rearrangement uses TRBV4-1 and TRBJ2-1; TRBD2 matches at 8 bases. The CDR3 has 13 amino acids. Per the germline V gene, CDR1 is MGHRA and CDR2 is YSYEKL. V lost 8 bases and J lost 6; bases outside the gene matches: 6. The CDR3 protein is CASSLGTSNEQFF. For the CDR3, the DNA is TGCGCCAGCTCTCTGGGGACTAGCAATGAGCAGTTCTTC.

V is TRBV19 and J is TRBJ1-5, with 9 nucleotides matching TRBD1. With 5 bases clipped from V and 4 bases from J, the junction kept 3 bases outside the gene matches. Germline lookup yields CDR1 LNHDA and CDR2 SQIVND (reference sequence). CDR3 length equals 14 residues. CDR3 sequence reads: CASSLDRGNQPQHF. The CDR3 bases are TGTGCCAGTAGTTTGGACAGGGGAAATCAGCCCCAGCATTTT.

V and J are TRBV24-1 and TRBJ1-2; TRBD1 might be the D (5 bases). V dropped 6 bases and J dropped 4 bases, with 11 bases sitting between them. CDR1 is KGHDR and CDR2 is SFDVKD in the germline V gene. The CDR3 is made up of 13 amino acids. The CDR3 DNA reads as TGTGCCACCAGTAATGGGGCCGGCTATGGCTACACCTTC. Amino acid sequence: CATSNGAGYGYTF.

In DNA, the CDR3 is TGTGCCTCCGGGACAGGGCTTGATCAGCCCCAGCATTTT. Amino acids: CASGTGLDQPQHF. The chain recombines TRBV30 with TRBJ1-5; 9 positions match TRBD1. Looked up from germline, CDR1 is GTSNPN and CDR2 is SVGIG (reference sequence). The V gene end was trimmed by 7 bases and the J gene end by 5 bases; junction bases not matched to a gene: 6. The length of the CDR3 is 13 residues. The full variable domain, completed using reference TRBV30 and TRBJ1-5, is SQTIHQWPATLVQPVGSPLSLECTVEGTSNPNLYWYRQAAGRGLQLLFYSVGIGQISSEVPQNLSASRPQDRQFILSSKKLLLSDSGFYLCASGTGLDQPQHFGDGTRLSIL.

The rearrangement uses TRBV7-9 and TRBJ2-3; TRBD1 matches 7 bases. V was pared by 4 bases and J by 6 bases, with 10 bases of the junction left unmatched. This CDR3 is built from 15 residues. Per the germline V gene, CDR1 is SEHNR and CDR2 is FQNEAQ (reference sequence). The CDR3 sequence is CASSYVGQASDTQYF. CDR3 DNA sequence: TGTGCCAGCAGCTACGTCGGACAGGCGAGCGATACGCAGTATTTT.

The chain links TRBV10-3 to TRBJ2-2; D may be TRBD2 (5 bases). The germline V and J ends were trimmed by 11 bases and 7 bases, with 20 bases remaining between them. The CDR3 runs to 14 residues. Germline assignment: CDR1 ENHRY and CDR2 SYGVKD. The DNA for the CDR3 is TGTGCCTCATCACGGGGAGTGAGTGACGGGGAGCTGTTTTTT. Its translation is CASSRGVSDGELFF.

The rearrangement uses TRBV5-1 and TRBJ2-6, with TRBD1 as a possible D gene (6 bases). Trimming shortened V by 0 bases and J by 0 bases, and 7 bases separated the two germline ends. This CDR3 comprises 16 residues. Germline lookup yields CDR1 SGHRS and CDR2 YFSETQ. The CDR3 DNA reads as TGCGCCAGCAGCTTGGGAGGGGGCTCTGGGGCCAACGTCCTGACTTTC. Protein product: CASSLGGGSGANVLTF.

The chain uses TRBV24-1 and TRBJ1-5, with a weak D call TRBD1 (5 bases). This CDR3 is built from 14 residues. V was trimmed by 5 bases and J by 6 bases, leaving 13 bases between them. Per germline, CDR1 KGHDR and CDR2 SFDVKD. CDR3: CATSGSGGAQPQHF. The CDR3 bases are TGTGCCACCAGTGGTTCGGGAGGGGCTCAGCCCCAGCATTTT.

The genes are TRBV12-3 or TRBV12-4 and TRBJ1-1; D ambiguous. V was clipped by 1 base and J by 1 base, with 4 bases between them. The CDR3 extends over 13 amino acids. The chain's CDR3 is CASSLGPNTEAFF. DNA for the CDR3: TGTGCCAGCAGTTTAGGGCCGAACACTGAAGCTTTCTTT.

The chain employs TRBV27 and TRBJ2-5; TRBD1 agrees at 12 bases. The CDR3 covers 19 residues. The germline V gene encodes CDR1 MNHEY and CDR2 SMNVEV (reference sequence). V lost 3 bases to trimming and J lost 5 bases; unmatched junction nucleotides: 16. The CDR3 region has the DNA TGTGCCAGCAGTTTCCAAGTCCCGGGACAGGGGGCTGGGTGGGAGACCCAGTACTTC. The encoded protein is CASSFQVPGQGAGWETQYF.

V is TRBV4-1 and J is TRBJ2-1, with TRBD2 identical over 16 bases. The V gene's germline CDR1 is MGHRA and CDR2 YSYEKL. The CDR3 runs 16 residues. J gave up 6 bases and V 4 bases, and 3 bases lay outside the gene matches. For the CDR3, the DNA is TGCGCCAGCAGCCGCGGGACTAGCGGGAGGGCCAATGAGCAGTTCTTC. Its protein is CASSRGTSGRANEQFF.

The chain links TRBV6-6 to TRBJ1-2; D ambiguous. The V gene's germline CDR1 is MNHNY and CDR2 SVGAGI (reference sequence). Trimming stripped 7 bases from V and 7 bases from J, with 25 bases between. This CDR3 comprises 16 residues. The CDR3 here is CASTIPLGRGRSGYTF. DNA for the CDR3: TGTGCCAGCACCATCCCCTTGGGAAGAGGGAGAAGTGGCTACACCTTC.

The chain is built from TRBV30 and TRBJ2-3; 13 bases fit TRBD2. The CDR3 consists of 16 residues. J lost 6 bases, V lost 2 bases, and 8 bases had no gene match. Germline V gene data show CDR1 as GTSNPN and CDR2 as SVGIG (reference sequence). CDR3 in amino acids: CAWSRGLAGTRDTQYF. Written as DNA, the CDR3 is TGTGCCTGGAGTAGGGGACTAGCGGGAACGAGGGATACGCAGTATTTT.